A single sample is the source of the 7 T cell receptor beta chains below, sequenced in a study of monozygotic twins with inflammatory bowel disease. TCRdb reprocessed the 5' RACE reads, with one entry per CDR3 protein and no DNA. The sample is made up of some 89,000 distinct CDR3 sequences, and the top ten hold about 7.4% of it. Sequenced sample: blood. The receptors come from a human donor with ulcerative colitis or Crohn's disease, or a healthy co-twin of an affected twin (not recorded which).

J is TRBJ2-7 and V is TRBV3-1. Germline V gene data show CDR1 as LGHDT and CDR2 as YNNKEL (reference sequence). This CDR3 is 13 amino acids long. This chain's CDR3 is CASSQEGVYEQYF.

The chain links TRBV4-1 to TRBJ2-2; TCRdb's D call of TRBD1 is untestable without DNA. The CDR3 has 17 amino acids. CDR1 is MGHRA and CDR2 is YSYEKL in the germline V gene. The CDR3 is CASSQGGGTFGPGELFF.

The V and J genes are TRBV5-1 and TRBJ1-5; TCRdb's D call of TRBD1 is untestable without DNA. This CDR3 has 16 residues. In germline, CDR1 is SGHRS, CDR2 YFSETQ. CDR3 sequence reads: CASGPLEGRKDQPQHF.

CDR3 amino acids: CASSLSGVTGELFF. The rearrangement links TRBV5-1 to TRBJ2-2; as DNA is missing, the TRBD1 call by TCRdb cannot be tested. The CDR3 has 14 amino acids. CDR1 is SGHRS, CDR2 YFSETQ, per germline.

V and J are TRBV7-9 and TRBJ2-5; TCRdb outputs TRBD2, but without DNA this stays unchecked. From germline, CDR1 is SEHNR and CDR2 FQNEAQ (reference sequence). The CDR3 has 14 amino acids. The CDR3 is CASSRPSGQETQYF. The complete variable domain, with remaining parts taken from reference TRBV7-9 and TRBJ2-5, reads DTGVSQNPRHKITKRGQNVTFRCDPISEHNRLYWYRQTLGQGPEFLTYFQNEAQLEKSRLLSDRFSAERPKGSFSTLEIQRTEQGDSAMYLCASSRPSGQETQYFGPGTRLLVL.

This chain uses TRBV20-1 with TRBJ2-2; with no DNA, the TCRdb D assignment of TRBD2 cannot be verified. This CDR3 is built from 16 residues. The germline V gene encodes CDR1 DFQATT and CDR2 SNEGSKA (reference sequence). CDR3 loop: CSVLSLAGVNTGELFF.

The chain joins TRBV6-6 to TRBJ1-2; TCRdb's D call, TRBD1, is unchecked because there is no DNA. The CDR3 has 14 residues. Germline CDR1 MNHNY, CDR2 SVGAGI (reference sequence). CDR3 residues: CASTSNREGHGYTF.